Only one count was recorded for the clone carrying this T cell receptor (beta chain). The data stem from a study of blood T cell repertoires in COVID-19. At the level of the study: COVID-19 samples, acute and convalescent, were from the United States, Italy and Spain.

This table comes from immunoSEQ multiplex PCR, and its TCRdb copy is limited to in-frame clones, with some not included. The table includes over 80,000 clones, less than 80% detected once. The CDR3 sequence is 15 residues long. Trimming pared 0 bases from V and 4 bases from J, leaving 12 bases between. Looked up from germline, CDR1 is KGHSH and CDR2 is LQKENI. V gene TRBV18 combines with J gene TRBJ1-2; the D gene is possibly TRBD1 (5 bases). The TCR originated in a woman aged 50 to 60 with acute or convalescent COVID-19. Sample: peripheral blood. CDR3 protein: CASSPPSAGIYGYTF. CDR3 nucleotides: TGTGCCAGCTCACCACCTTCCGCAGGGATCTATGGCTACACCTTC.